This TCR beta chain was sequenced during a study of blood T cell repertoires in COVID-19 (dated by TCRdb to 2018 to 2020). Study-level background: Samples covering the acute and convalescent phases of COVID-19 were provided by collaborators in the United States, Italy and Spain. Where HLA class I and class II types were available, the types were taken from metadata supplied by the sample provider, not from assay-based typing. The samples were drawn from the first 160 participants of the ongoing ImmuneRACE study and from roughly 1,300 subjects provided by 6 global collaborators. Nearly every sample came with metadata listing a de-identified subject ID, COVID-19 status, age in years and sex. Deeply sampled blood TCRbeta repertoires from subjects exposed to, actively infected with, or recovered from COVID-19 were included in the dataset. The repertoires were released in a freely available public database intended as a resource for research on the immune response to SARS-CoV-2. The prospective study material was composed of cDNA or gDNA derived from T cells, B-cell-depleted T cells, or PBMCs. Overall study outcomes, separate from this receptor: The quantity of clinical and demographic metadata differed by source and by participant and was supplied without curation.

Regarding this clone: Its recognized antigen is unknown. No base quality information exists; no much larger clone differs at one position. Other DNA sequences from this sample encode an identical CDR3 as well.

Each collaborating institution followed its own protocols to collect whole blood in K2EDTA tubes. For TCRbeta analysis, collaborator samples were shipped as frozen whole blood, as isolated PBMCs, or as DNA extracted from either sample type. From the cysteine up to the phenylalanine, the CDR3 has a length of 15 residues. The entry retains the CDR3 DNA only, 45 bases that are in frame from base 1. CDR1 is given as SGHAT and CDR2 as FQDESV, both from the germline V gene (reference sequence). Trimming takes 1 base off V and 7 bases off J; junction bases not matched to a gene: 3. TCRbeta CDR3 regions were amplified from genomic DNA using the immunoSEQ Assay, a bias-controlled multiplex PCR. As for the original processing: Nucleated cell counts per sample were estimated from amplification of reference gene primers within the assay. Sequence reads were collapsed and filtered to measure the absolute abundance of every unique TCRbeta CDR3 rearrangement. For each sample, productive Simpson clonality was calculated as the square root of Simpson's diversity index over productive rearrangements. TCRdb took this table from immuneACCESS and kept in-frame rearrangements with V and J called. Such tables lack part of the clones; where checked against another copy, unresolved V genes explain under half of the gap, and the rest is unexplained. Clone size and the V and J calls come from that table; the DNA yielded D and trimming. The sample table contains around 100,000 clones; only one count was recorded for 89% of them. Clones ranked in the top ten supply approximately 3.6% of the sample.

The receptor was isolated from a woman aged 55-75 years with acute or convalescent COVID-19. The sample consisted of peripheral blood. The V gene is TRBV11-1 and the J gene is TRBJ2-1, with TRBD2 identical over 11 junction bases. The CDR3 in this case is CASSLGLAGYNEQFF. The bases read TGTGCCAGCAGCTTAGGACTAGCGGGATATAATGAGCAGTTCTTC.